One T cell receptor (beta chain) is described in this entry. Its antigen is currently unknown. This record belongs to a study of T cell responses to AZD1222 COVID-19 vaccine. Study-wide background: Samples with a second dose at about 4 or about 12 weeks were pooled together. Study-wide points: Repertoires were obtained only post-peak T cell response. In a largely white British group with more females than males, clonal diversity was possibly underestimated.

V dropped 4 bases and J dropped 4 bases, with 8 bases sitting between them. Germline lookup yields CDR1 LGHDT and CDR2 YNNKEL (reference sequence). The CDR3 totals 13 residues. Some clones are missing from TCRdb's copy, which holds only in-frame ones; the method was immunoSEQ multiplex PCR. The table shows more than 70,000 clones, with 87% occurring only once. Sequencing used peripheral blood, obtained on day 0 of AZD1222 vaccination. This chain connects TRBV3-1 (or the pseudogene TRBV3-2) to TRBJ1-5; D is uncertain. The TCR originated in an adult in good health. The CDR3, as DNA: TGTGCCAGCAGCCGGGGAGGAAATCAGCCCCAGCATTTT. Protein: CASSRGGNQPQHF.